This T cell receptor beta chain originates from a study of blood T cell repertoires in COVID-19. Study background: There were acute and convalescent COVID-19 samples, and they came from the United States, Italy and Spain. The analysed material was cDNA or gDNA that came from T cells, B-cell-depleted T cells, or PBMCs.

Per the original data handling: The assay estimated nucleated cells by amplifying reference gene primers. Using immunoSEQ multiplex PCR, the repertoire was profiled, and TCRdb retains in-frame clones only, with some absent. The V and J calls and clone size were taken over from that table, and D and trimming were inferred from the DNA. The sample contains hundreds of thousands of clones, approximately 86% of which appear only once. Germline V gene lookup returns CDR1 DFQATT and CDR2 SNEGSKA (reference sequence). The CDR3 covers 15 residues. The V gene lost 3 bases and the J gene lost 0 bases, with 14 bases spanning the gap. Cohorts were based on clinical histories the participants reported.

The specimen was PBMCs or T cells enriched from blood (not recorded which). The J gene is TRBJ2-5, the V gene TRBV20-1, with D perhaps TRBD1 (6 bases). The sequence came from a woman aged 40 to 49 with acute COVID-19. CDR3 sequence (DNA): TGCAGTGCTAGTTGGGACACCGAGTACCAAGAGACCCAGTACTTC. Residues: CSASWDTEYQETQYF.